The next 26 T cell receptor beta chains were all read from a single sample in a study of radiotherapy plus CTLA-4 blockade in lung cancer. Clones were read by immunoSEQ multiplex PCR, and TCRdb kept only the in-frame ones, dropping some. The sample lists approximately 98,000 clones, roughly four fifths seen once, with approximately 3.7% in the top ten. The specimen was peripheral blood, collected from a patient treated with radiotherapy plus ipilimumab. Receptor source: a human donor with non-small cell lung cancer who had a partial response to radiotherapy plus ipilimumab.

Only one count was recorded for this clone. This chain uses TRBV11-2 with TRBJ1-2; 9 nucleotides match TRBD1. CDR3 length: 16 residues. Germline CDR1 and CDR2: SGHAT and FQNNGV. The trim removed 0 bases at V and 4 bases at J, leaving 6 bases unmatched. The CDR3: CASSLDGTGPRYGYTF. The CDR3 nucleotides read TGTGCCAGCAGCTTAGATGGGACAGGGCCTCGCTATGGCTACACCTTC.

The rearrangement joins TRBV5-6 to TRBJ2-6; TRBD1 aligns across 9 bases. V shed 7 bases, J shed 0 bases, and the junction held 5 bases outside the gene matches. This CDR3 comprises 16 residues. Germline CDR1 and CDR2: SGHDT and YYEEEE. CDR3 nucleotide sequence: TGTGCCAGCGGGGGACAGGGTTTCTCTGGGGCCAACGTCCTGACTTTC. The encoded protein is CASGGQGFSGANVLTF.

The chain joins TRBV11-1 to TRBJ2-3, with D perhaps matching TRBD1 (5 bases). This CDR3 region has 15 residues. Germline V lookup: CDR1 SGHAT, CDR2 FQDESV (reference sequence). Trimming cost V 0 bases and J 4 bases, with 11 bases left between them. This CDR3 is CASSLAGDRADTQYF. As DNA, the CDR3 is TGTGCCAGCAGCTTAGCTGGAGACAGAGCAGATACGCAGTATTTT.

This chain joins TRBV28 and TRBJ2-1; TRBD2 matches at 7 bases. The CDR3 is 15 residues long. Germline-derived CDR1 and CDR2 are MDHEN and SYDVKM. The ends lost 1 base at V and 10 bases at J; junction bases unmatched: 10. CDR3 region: CASSLSRGVYPEQFF. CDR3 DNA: TGTGCCAGCAGTTTATCACGGGGGGTTTACCCAGAGCAGTTCTTC.

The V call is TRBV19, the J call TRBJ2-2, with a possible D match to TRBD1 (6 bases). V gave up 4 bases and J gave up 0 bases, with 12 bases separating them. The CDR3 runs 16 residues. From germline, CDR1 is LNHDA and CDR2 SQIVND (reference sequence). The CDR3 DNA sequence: TGTGCCAGTAGTACACCACAGGGATCGAACACCGGGGAGCTGTTTTTT. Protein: CASSTPQGSNTGELFF.

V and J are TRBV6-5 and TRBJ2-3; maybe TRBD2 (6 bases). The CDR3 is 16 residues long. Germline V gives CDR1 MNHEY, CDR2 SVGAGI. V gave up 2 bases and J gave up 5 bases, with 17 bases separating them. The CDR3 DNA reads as TGTGCCAGCAGTTACCGCCCGGGGGTGAGGGAAGATACGCAGTATTTT. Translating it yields CASSYRPGVREDTQYF.

The CDR3 here is CASSTGLAIEQFF. CDR3 bases: TGTGCCAGCAGCACGGGACTAGCGATTGAGCAGTTCTTC. This sequence joins TRBV11-1 and TRBJ2-1, with 10 bases aligning to TRBD2. Per the germline V gene, CDR1 is SGHAT and CDR2 is FQDESV (reference sequence). With V trimmed by 5 bases and J by 9 bases, 4 bases remained unmatched. This CDR3 region has 13 residues.

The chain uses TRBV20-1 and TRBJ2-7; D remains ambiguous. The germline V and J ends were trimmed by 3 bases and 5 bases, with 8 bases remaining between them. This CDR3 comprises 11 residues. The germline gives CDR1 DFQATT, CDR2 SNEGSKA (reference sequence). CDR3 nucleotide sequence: TGCAGTGCTAGTCCCGGTAACGAGCAGTACTTC. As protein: CSASPGNEQYF.

Here the CDR3 reads CASSLTGNRAYEQYF. The CDR3 region has the DNA TGTGCCAGCAGTTTAACGGGGAACAGGGCCTACGAGCAGTACTTC. This rearrangement joins TRBV28 to TRBJ2-7; D is possibly TRBD1 (6 bases). The germline V and J ends were trimmed by 2 bases and 2 bases, with 13 bases remaining between them. This CDR3 comprises 15 residues. Germline CDR1 and CDR2: MDHEN and SYDVKM.

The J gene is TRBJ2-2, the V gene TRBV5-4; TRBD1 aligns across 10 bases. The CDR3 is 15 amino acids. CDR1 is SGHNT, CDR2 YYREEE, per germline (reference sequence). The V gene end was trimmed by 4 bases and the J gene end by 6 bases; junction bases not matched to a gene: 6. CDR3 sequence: CASSPPGQGPGELFF. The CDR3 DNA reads TGTGCCAGCAGCCCCCCGGGACAGGGGCCCGGGGAGCTGTTTTTT.

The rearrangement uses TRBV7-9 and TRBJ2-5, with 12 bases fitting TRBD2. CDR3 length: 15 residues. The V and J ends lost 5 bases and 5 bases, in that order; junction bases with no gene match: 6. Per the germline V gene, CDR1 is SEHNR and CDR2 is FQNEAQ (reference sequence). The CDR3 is CASSPASGREETQYF. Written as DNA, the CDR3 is TGTGCCAGCAGCCCCGCTAGCGGGAGGGAGGAGACCCAGTACTTC.

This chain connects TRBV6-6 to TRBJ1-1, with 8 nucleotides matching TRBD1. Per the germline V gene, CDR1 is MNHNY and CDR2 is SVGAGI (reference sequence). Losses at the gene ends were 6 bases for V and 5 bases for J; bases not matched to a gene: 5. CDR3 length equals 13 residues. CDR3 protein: CASRRTGMTEAFF. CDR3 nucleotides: TGTGCCAGCAGACGGACAGGGATGACTGAAGCTTTCTTT.

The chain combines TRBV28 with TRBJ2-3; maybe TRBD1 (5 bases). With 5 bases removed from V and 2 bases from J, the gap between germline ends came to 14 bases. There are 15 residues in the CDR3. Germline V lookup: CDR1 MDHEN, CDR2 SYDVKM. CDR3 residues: CASSPAQGLTDTQYF. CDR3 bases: TGTGCCAGCAGTCCAGCCCAGGGCCTCACAGATACGCAGTATTTT.

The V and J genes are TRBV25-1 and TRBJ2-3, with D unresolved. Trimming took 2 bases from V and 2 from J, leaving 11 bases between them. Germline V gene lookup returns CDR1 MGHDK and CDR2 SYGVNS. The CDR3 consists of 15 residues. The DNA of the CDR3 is TGTGCCAGCAGTGAAGCGTCAACTTACACAGATACGCAGTATTTT. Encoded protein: CASSEASTYTDTQYF.

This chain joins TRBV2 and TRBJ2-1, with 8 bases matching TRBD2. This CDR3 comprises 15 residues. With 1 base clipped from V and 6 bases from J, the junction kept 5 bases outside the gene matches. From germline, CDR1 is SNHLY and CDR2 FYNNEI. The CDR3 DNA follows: TGTGCCAGCAGTGAAGAACTAGCGGCGGTCAATGAGCAGTTCTTC. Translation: CASSEELAAVNEQFF.

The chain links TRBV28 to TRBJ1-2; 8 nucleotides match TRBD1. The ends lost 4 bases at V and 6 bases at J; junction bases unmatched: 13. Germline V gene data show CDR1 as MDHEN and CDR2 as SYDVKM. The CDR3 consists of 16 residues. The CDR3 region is CASSSPYRGETDGYTF. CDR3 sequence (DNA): TGTGCCAGCAGTTCCCCTTACAGGGGGGAAACTGATGGCTACACCTTC.

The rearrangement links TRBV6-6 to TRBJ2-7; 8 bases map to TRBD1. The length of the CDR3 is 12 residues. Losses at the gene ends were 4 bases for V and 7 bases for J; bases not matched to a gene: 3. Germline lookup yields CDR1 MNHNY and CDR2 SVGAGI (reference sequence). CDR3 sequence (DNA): TGTGCCAGCAGTTCCGGGACAGGTGAGCAGTACTTC. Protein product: CASSSGTGEQYF.

DNA for the CDR3: TGTGCCAGCAGCGTACAGGGAGCATATGGCTACACCTTC. Translating gives CASSVQGAYGYTF. The V call is TRBV7-2, the J call TRBJ1-2; maybe TRBD1 (6 bases). The CDR3 extends over 13 amino acids. The V gene lost 5 bases and the J gene lost 5 bases, with 12 bases spanning the gap. CDR1 and CDR2 (germline): SGHTA, FQGNSA. The whole variable domain, remainder taken from reference TRBV7-2 and TRBJ1-2, is GAGVSQSPSNKVTEKGKDVELRCDPISGHTALYWYRQSLGQGLEFLIYFQGNSAPDKSGLPSDRFSAERTGGSVSTLTIQRTQQEDSAVYLCASSVQGAYGYTFGSGTRLTVV.

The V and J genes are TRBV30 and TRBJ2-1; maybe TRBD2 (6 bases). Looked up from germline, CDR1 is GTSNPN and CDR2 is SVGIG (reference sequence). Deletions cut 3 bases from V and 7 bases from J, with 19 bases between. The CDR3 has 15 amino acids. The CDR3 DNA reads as TGTGCCTGGAGGAAACCCGGGGGACGGGTGAATGAGCAGTTCTTC. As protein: CAWRKPGGRVNEQFF.

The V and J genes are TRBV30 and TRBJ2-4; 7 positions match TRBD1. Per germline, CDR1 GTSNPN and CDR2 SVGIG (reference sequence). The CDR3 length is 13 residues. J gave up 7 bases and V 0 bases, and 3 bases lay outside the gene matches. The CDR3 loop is CAWSVGGPNIQYF. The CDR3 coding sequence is TGTGCCTGGAGTGTAGGGGGCCCCAACATTCAGTACTTC.

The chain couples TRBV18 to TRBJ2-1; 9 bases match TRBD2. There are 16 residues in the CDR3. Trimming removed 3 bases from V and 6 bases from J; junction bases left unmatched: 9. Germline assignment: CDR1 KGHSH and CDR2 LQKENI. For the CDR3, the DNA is TGTGCCAGCTCACCTTCCTTGGCGGGAGGGCGCAATGAGCAGTTCTTC. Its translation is CASSPSLAGGRNEQFF.

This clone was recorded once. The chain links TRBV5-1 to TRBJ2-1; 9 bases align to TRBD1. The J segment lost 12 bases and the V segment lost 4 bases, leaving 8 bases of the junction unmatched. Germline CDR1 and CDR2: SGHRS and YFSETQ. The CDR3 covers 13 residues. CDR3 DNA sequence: TGCGCCAGCAGCACCGGACAGGGGAGATTGCAGTTCTTC. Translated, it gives CASSTGQGRLQFF.

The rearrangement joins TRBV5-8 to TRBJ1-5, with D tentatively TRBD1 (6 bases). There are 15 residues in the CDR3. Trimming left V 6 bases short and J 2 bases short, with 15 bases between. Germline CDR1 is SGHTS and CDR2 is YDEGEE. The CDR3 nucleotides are TGTGCCAGCACCGTCGCTGGGGGCGGCAATCAGCCCCAGCATTTT. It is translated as CASTVAGGGNQPQHF.

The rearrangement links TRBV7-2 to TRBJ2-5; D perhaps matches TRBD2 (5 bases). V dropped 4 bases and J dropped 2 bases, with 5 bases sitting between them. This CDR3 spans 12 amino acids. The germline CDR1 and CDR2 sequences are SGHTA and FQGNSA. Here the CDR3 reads CASSSGQETQYF. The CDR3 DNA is TGTGCCAGCAGCTCGGGGCAAGAGACCCAGTACTTC.

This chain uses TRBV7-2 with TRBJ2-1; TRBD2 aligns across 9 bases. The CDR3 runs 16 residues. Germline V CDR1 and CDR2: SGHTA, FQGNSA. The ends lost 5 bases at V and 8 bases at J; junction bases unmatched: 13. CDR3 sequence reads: CASSLRPSGTRDEQFF. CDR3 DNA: TGTGCCAGCAGCCTCCGGCCTAGCGGGACCCGGGATGAGCAGTTCTTC.

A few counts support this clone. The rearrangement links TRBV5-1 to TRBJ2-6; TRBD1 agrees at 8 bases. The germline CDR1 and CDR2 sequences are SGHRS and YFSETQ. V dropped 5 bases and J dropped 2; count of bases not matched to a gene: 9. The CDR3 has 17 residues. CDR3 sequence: CASRRDPTGAGANVLTF. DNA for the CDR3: TGCGCCAGCAGGCGTGACCCGACAGGGGCTGGGGCCAACGTCCTGACTTTC.